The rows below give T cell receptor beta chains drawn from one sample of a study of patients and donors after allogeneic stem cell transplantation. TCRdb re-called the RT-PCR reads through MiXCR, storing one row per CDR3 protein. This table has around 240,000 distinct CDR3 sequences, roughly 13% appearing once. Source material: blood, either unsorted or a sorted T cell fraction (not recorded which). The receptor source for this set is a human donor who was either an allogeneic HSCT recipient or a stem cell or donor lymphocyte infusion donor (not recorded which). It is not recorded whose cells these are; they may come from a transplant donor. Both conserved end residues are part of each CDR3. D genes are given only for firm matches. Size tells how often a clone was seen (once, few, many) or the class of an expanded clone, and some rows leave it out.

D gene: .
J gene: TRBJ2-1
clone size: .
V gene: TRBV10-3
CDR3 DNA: TGTGCCATCAGTGAGTCAGGACCGCACGGAAATGAGCAGTTCTTC
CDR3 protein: CAISESGPHGNEQFF

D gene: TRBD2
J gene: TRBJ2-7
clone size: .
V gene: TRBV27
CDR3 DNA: TGTGCCAGCAGGGATAGCGGGATAACTAACGAGCAGTACTTC
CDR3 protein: CASRDSGITNEQYF

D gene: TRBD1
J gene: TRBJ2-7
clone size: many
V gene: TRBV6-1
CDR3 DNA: TGTGCCAGCAGCCTAGGGACAGTGGGGTCCTACGAGCAGTACTTC
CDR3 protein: CASSLGTVGSYEQYF

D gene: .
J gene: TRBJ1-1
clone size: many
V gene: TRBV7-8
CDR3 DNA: TGTGCCAGCAGCTTAGGGGGGGAAAACACTGAAGCTTTCTTT
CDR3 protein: CASSLGGENTEAFF

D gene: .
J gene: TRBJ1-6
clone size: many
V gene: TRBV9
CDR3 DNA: TGTGCCAGCAGCCGGGACGGAGAAAGAACTGCACCCCTCCACTTT
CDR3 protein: CASSRDGERTAPLHF

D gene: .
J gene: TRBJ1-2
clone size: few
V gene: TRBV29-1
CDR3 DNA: TGCAGCGTGGTGTTAGGACCGACTAACTATGGCTACACCTTC
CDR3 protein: CSVVLGPTNYGYTF

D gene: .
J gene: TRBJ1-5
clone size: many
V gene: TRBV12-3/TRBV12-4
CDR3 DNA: TGTGCCAGCAGTTTAGGGGTTAAGGGCAATCAGCCCCAGCATTTT
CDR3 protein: CASSLGVKGNQPQHF

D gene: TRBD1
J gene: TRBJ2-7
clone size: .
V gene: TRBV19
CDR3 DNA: TGTGCCAGTAGTGGAGGACAGGGGAACGAGCAGTACTTC
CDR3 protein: CASSGGQGNEQYF

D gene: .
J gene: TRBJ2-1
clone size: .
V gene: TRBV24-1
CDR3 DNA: TGTGCCACCAGTGATAGGACAGCACACAATGAGCAGTTCTTC
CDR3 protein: CATSDRTAHNEQFF

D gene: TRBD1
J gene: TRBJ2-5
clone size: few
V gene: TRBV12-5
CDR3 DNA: TGTGCTAGTGCCAAGGACAGGGGGCAGGGAGAGACCCAGTACTTC
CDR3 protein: CASAKDRGQGETQYF

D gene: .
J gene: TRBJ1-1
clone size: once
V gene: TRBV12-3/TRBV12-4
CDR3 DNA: TGTGCCAGCAGTTTCGGTTTGAACACTGAAGCTTTCTTT
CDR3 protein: CASSFGLNTEAFF